This T cell receptor (beta chain) was captured by sequencing in a study of T cell repertoires in cytomegalovirus infection. TCRdb ran MiXCR on the reads and lists one entry per CDR3 protein. The data show about 830,000 distinct CDR3 sequences, with 32% seen just once and roughly 12% held by the top ten. V shed 2 bases and J shed 7 bases, with 17 bases lying between them. Germline assignment: CDR1 SGHTA and CDR2 FQGNSA. This CDR3 region has 15 residues. Whole-study findings and limits: Totalled public TCR beta family frequency picked out people who carried CMV plus the relevant HLA.

As for this clonotype: Its matching antigen is unknown. This may be a read error: a much more frequent sequence differs by one nucleotide.

The V gene is TRBV7-2, the J gene TRBJ1-2; D is perhaps TRBD1 (6 bases). The specimen comprised cultured CD8+ T cells from PBMCs, sampled from culture after CMV antigen stimulation. The clonotype comes from a human donor in good health (CMV status not recorded). Some clones in this sample may be carry-over from other donors' samples. This CDR3 reads CASSLKTGYLLGYTF. The CDR3 nucleotides are TGTGCCAGCAGCTTAAAGACAGGCTATCTCCTTGGCTACACCTTC.